One and the same sample provided the 26 T cell receptor beta chains below, sequenced in a study of human T cells and chemical hapten exposure. Time point given: patch test 1, 2 weeks after DPC sensitization. Sample treatment: therapeutic diphenylcyclopropenone sensitization with weekly scalp DPC. Each CDR3 protein is one row after TCRdb ran MiXCR on the RACE reads. This table holds about 60,000 distinct CDR3 sequences, 9.3% found once. This specimen was whole blood, taken in connection with sensitization to the hapten diphenylcyclopropenone (DPC). These receptors were obtained from a middle-aged woman with alopecia areata. Some clones in this sample may be carry-over from other donors' samples.

The chain uses TRBV4-2 and TRBJ2-4; D could derive from TRBD1 or TRBD2 (7 bases each). Germline-derived CDR1 and CDR2 are LGHNA and YNFKEQ. V lost 1 base and J lost 5, with 15 bases in between. The CDR3 covers 16 residues. The CDR3 loop is CASSQGSGGAQNIQYF. As DNA, the CDR3 is TGTGCCAGCAGCCAAGGTTCAGGGGGGGCCCAAAACATTCAGTACTTC.

This clonotype occurred many times. The chain is built from TRBV4-2 and TRBJ2-5; D could derive from TRBD1 or TRBD2 (6 bases each). The ends were cut back, 3 bases at V and 1 base at J, with 15 bases in the middle. Germline V lookup: CDR1 LGHNA, CDR2 YNFKEQ. The CDR3 loop spans 16 amino acids. For the CDR3, the DNA is TGTGCCAGCAGCCAGGGGGGACGGGGGCGCCAAGAGACCCAGTACTTC. Protein sequence: CASSQGGRGRQETQYF.

This clonotype came up many times. The V and J genes are TRBV9 and TRBJ2-3, with D hard to call. The CDR3 runs to 13 residues. The V end was cut by 4 bases, the J end by 4 bases, with 10 bases between. Germline loops: CDR1 SGDLS, CDR2 YYNGEE. CDR3 nucleotide sequence: TGTGCCAGCAGCCCGACTGGGTCAGATACGCAGTATTTT. This gives the protein CASSPTGSDTQYF.

This clonotype occurred many times. This rearrangement joins TRBV9 to TRBJ2-7; a weak D match, TRBD1 (6 bases). CDR1 is SGDLS and CDR2 is YYNGEE in the germline V gene. The CDR3 extends over 13 amino acids. Trimming shortened V by 0 bases and J by 2 bases, and 6 bases separated the two germline ends. The CDR3: CASSVGDTYEQYF. CDR3 DNA: TGTGCCAGCAGCGTAGGGGACACCTACGAGCAGTACTTC.

By proportion, this clonotype is large. CDR3 protein: CASSLYSSEQPQHF. DNA for the CDR3: TGTGCCAGCAGTTTATATAGCAGCGAGCAGCCCCAGCATTTT. V gene TRBV12-3 or TRBV12-4 combines with J gene TRBJ1-5, with D unresolved. Between the trimmed V and J ends, which lost 2 bases and 7 bases, there was a span of 12 bases. The CDR3 loop spans 14 amino acids.

To note about this clonotype: A single base separates this from a much larger clone, so it may be a read error. The V gene is TRBV7-8, the J gene TRBJ2-3; tentative D call: TRBD1 (6 bases). CDR1 is SGHVS, CDR2 FQNEAQ, per germline. The V end was cut by 1 base, the J end by 0 bases, with 14 bases between. The CDR3 has 17 residues. The CDR3 here is CASSLGYREFSTDTQYF. CDR3 in DNA: TGTGCCAGCAGCTTAGGGTACAGGGAATTTAGCACAGATACGCAGTATTTT.

This clonotype was detected ten times or more. J is TRBJ2-3 and V is TRBV29-1, with 12 positions matching TRBD2. V lost 7 bases, J lost 6 bases, and 5 bases stayed unmatched. The germline V gene has CDR1 SQVTM and CDR2 ANQGSEA. This CDR3 is 13 amino acids long. CDR3 sequence (DNA): TGCAGCGAAAAGACTAGCGGGGGTGATACGCAGTATTTT. Its translation is CSEKTSGGDTQYF.

The rearrangement uses TRBV20-1 and TRBJ2-1; 8 nucleotides align to TRBD2. J gave up 6 bases and V 6 bases, and 10 bases lay outside the gene matches. Germline V gene data show CDR1 as DFQATT and CDR2 as SNEGSKA (reference sequence). CDR3 length: 14 amino acids. The CDR3 spells CSAPGRASSNEQFF. As DNA, the CDR3 is TGCAGTGCACCCGGGAGGGCCAGCTCCAATGAGCAGTTCTTC.

This clonotype appeared many times. CDR3 residues: CASSQVGTGQETQYF. DNA of the CDR3: TGCGCCAGCAGCCAAGTGGGGACAGGACAAGAGACCCAGTACTTC. The chain is built from TRBV4-1 and TRBJ2-5, with 8 bases that match TRBD1. The CDR3 totals 15 residues. Germline lookup yields CDR1 MGHRA and CDR2 YSYEKL. J was trimmed by 2 bases and V by 1 base; bases with no gene match: 3.

The table lists this clonotype with many counts. This sequence joins TRBV6-6 and TRBJ1-2; TRBD1 matches 9 bases. The germline gives CDR1 MNHNY, CDR2 SVGAGI (reference sequence). J was trimmed by 3 bases and V by 8 bases; bases with no gene match: 13. The CDR3 spans 16 residues. The CDR3 loop reads CASARDRAKLDYGYTF. CDR3 DNA sequence: TGTGCCAGCGCCCGGGACAGGGCAAAATTGGACTATGGCTACACCTTC.

This clonotype was counted only a few times. The chain joins TRBV11-2 to TRBJ1-3; D possibly corresponds to TRBD1 (5 bases). There are 16 residues in the CDR3. The V gene's germline CDR1 is SGHAT and CDR2 FQNNGV. Deletions cut 5 bases from V and 4 bases from J, with 18 bases between. CDR3 coding DNA: TGTGCCAGCAGCCACCCGGGGACTCGCTCCGGAAACACCATATATTTT. This gives the protein CASSHPGTRSGNTIYF.

This clonotype was found many times. The rearrangement joins TRBV5-5 to TRBJ2-5, with D unresolved. Germline CDR1 SGHKS, CDR2 YYEKEE (reference sequence). This CDR3 comprises 14 residues. Trimming stripped 3 bases from V and 1 base from J, with 10 bases between. CDR3 DNA sequence: TGTGCCAGCAGCTCGCCGGGCCTCCAAGAGACCCAGTACTTC. This sequence encodes CASSSPGLQETQYF.

There are many counts of this clonotype. This chain links TRBV7-6 with TRBJ2-7; TRBD2 agrees at 7 bases. V lost 2 bases and J lost 6; bases outside the gene matches: 4. Germline CDR1 reads SGHVS; CDR2 reads FNYEAQ. The CDR3 runs to 13 residues. DNA for the CDR3: TGTGCCAGCAGCTTAAGGGAGGGACTCGAGCAGTACTTC. This encodes CASSLREGLEQYF.

This clonotype was detected ten times or more. V gene TRBV11-2 combines with J gene TRBJ1-4; D possibly corresponds to TRBD1 (5 bases). Trimming removed 4 bases at V and 4 bases at J, with 16 bases between. Germline V gene lookup returns CDR1 SGHAT and CDR2 FQNNGV. The CDR3 consists of 16 residues. CDR3 coding DNA: TGTGCCAGCAGCTATTACGGGACTGAAGATAATGAAAAACTGTTTTTT. It specifies CASSYYGTEDNEKLFF.

In its sample, this clonotype was seen a few times. CDR3 sequence (DNA): TGTGCCAGCAGCCCCGGGGCTGCCCTCGGCTACACCTTC. It translates to CASSPGAALGYTF. This chain links TRBV12-3 or TRBV12-4 with TRBJ1-2; weak D call: TRBD1 (5 bases). The CDR3 sequence is 13 residues long. V was shortened by 6 bases and J by 8 bases, with 16 bases between the two germline ends.

The J gene is TRBJ2-3, the V gene TRBV2; 9 bases agree with TRBD2. J was trimmed by 6 bases and V by 5 bases; bases with no gene match: 6. The CDR3 is 14 residues long. CDR1 and CDR2 (germline): SNHLY, FYNNEI. Here the CDR3 reads CASSPGGGADTQYF. CDR3 DNA: TGTGCCAGCAGTCCGGGCGGGGGGGCCGATACGCAGTATTTT.

This clonotype was counted many times. The rearrangement joins TRBV29-1 to TRBJ2-1; D possibly corresponds to TRBD2 (6 bases). V was clipped by 3 bases and J by 9 bases, with 12 bases between them. Germline assignment: CDR1 SQVTM and CDR2 ANQGSEA. The CDR3 spans 12 residues. CDR3 coding DNA: TGCAGCGTTGATGGGGGGTTGAGTGAGCAGTTCTTC. Protein: CSVDGGLSEQFF.

At least ten counts were recorded for this clonotype. V is TRBV19 and J is TRBJ2-2; TRBD2 might be the D (7 bases). V was pared by 1 base and J by 5 bases, with 17 bases between. This CDR3 region has 17 residues. Germline V gene sequence: CDR1 LNHDA, CDR2 SQIVND (reference sequence). The CDR3 spells CASSIGASGGSTGELFF. The CDR3 DNA reads TGTGCCAGTAGTATAGGGGCATCGGGGGGCTCGACCGGGGAGCTGTTTTTT.

The chain links TRBV11-3 to TRBJ1-2; no reliable D call. With 2 bases removed from V and 1 base from J, the gap between germline ends came to 8 bases. This CDR3 contains 14 residues. Germline CDR1 SGHNT, CDR2 YENEEA. CDR3 nucleotide sequence: TGTGCCAGCAGCTTACTAGGGCTTAACTATGGCTACACCTTC. Encoded protein: CASSLLGLNYGYTF. The variable domain in full, completed from reference TRBV11-3 and TRBJ1-2, reads EAGVVQSPRYKIIEKKQPVAFWCNPISGHNTLYWYLQNLGQGPELLIRYENEEAVDDSQLPKDRFSAERLKGVDSTLKIQPAELGDSAVYLCASSLLGLNYGYTFGSGTRLTVV.

This clonotype was picked up a small number of times. This sequence joins TRBV6-2 or TRBV6-3 and TRBJ2-5; D gene ambiguous. CDR3 size: 13 residues. Germline CDR1 reads MNHEY; CDR2 reads SVGEGT. Trimming removed 2 bases at V and 7 bases at J, with 11 bases between. DNA for the CDR3: TGTGCCAGCAGTTACACACATGGTGGGACCCAGTACTTC. Translated: CASSYTHGGTQYF.

This clonotype was counted ten times or more. The V and J genes are TRBV6-2 or TRBV6-3 and TRBJ2-2; 7 bases map to TRBD1. Germline CDR1 is MNHEY and CDR2 is SVGEGT. The CDR3 sequence is 16 residues long. The trim removed 5 bases at V and 0 bases at J, leaving 6 bases unmatched. The CDR3 nucleotides read TGTGCCAGCAGTCCTCCGGGACAGTCGAACACCGGGGAGCTGTTTTTT. This gives the protein CASSPPGQSNTGELFF.

This clonotype came up many times. A read error may account for a junction end that differs from germline. This rearrangement joins TRBV20-1 to TRBJ2-1; 9 nucleotides agree with TRBD1. The CDR3 contains 12 residues. Germline V gene data show CDR1 as DFQATT and CDR2 as SNEGSKA (reference sequence). The CDR3 DNA reads TGCAGTGCAACAGACAGGGGGGAAGGTGTCGCCTTC. Translating it yields CSATDRGEGVAF.

V and J are TRBV5-4 and TRBJ2-1; 10 positions agree with TRBD2. Germline-derived CDR1 and CDR2 are SGHNT and YYREEE (reference sequence). V gave up 4 bases and J gave up 1 base; unmatched junction bases: 2. The CDR3 is made up of 15 amino acids. The CDR3 is CASSQRGGSYNEQFF. For the CDR3, the DNA is TGTGCCAGCAGCCAGCGGGGGGGGTCCTACAATGAGCAGTTCTTC.

This clonotype was picked up many times. The J gene is TRBJ2-3, the V gene TRBV7-9, with 8 nucleotides matching TRBD2. CDR3 length equals 17 residues. The V and J ends lost 7 bases and 0 bases, in that order; junction bases with no gene match: 12. Germline CDR1 is SEHNR and CDR2 is FQNEAQ (reference sequence). The CDR3 is CASTSGGADPSTDTQYF. The CDR3 bases are TGTGCCAGCACCTCCGGGGGGGCCGACCCAAGCACAGATACGCAGTATTTT.

This clonotype has only a few counts. The V and J genes are TRBV6-1 and TRBJ1-1; D not resolved. CDR1 MNHNS and CDR2 SASEGT come from the germline V gene. CDR3 length: 12 residues. Trimming stripped 5 bases from V and 10 bases from J, with 14 bases between. The CDR3 is CASSRAGVGAFF. The DNA for the CDR3 is TGTGCCAGCAGTCGAGCCGGAGTCGGAGCTTTCTTT.

This clonotype appeared a few times. V gene TRBV7-8 combines with J gene TRBJ1-6; the D gene is possibly TRBD1 (6 bases). CDR3 length equals 16 residues. V was shortened by 1 base and J by 8 bases, with 15 bases between the two germline ends. Germline V gene lookup returns CDR1 SGHVS and CDR2 FQNEAQ. This chain's CDR3 is CASSLEDSLAYSPLHF. The CDR3 DNA follows: TGTGCCAGCAGCTTAGAGGACAGCTTGGCCTATTCACCCCTCCACTTT.